This TCR beta chain was obtained from a study of cytomegalovirus exposure and HLA in healthy donors. Germline loops: CDR1 SGHTA, CDR2 FQGNSA. After removal of 5 bases from V and 6 bases from J, the junction contained 7 bases not matched to a gene. The CDR3 extends over 14 amino acids. A multiplex PCR was run with 60 Vbeta primers and 13 Jbeta primers. Assay used: immunoSEQ multiplex PCR; TCRdb lists only in-frame clones, some missing. The data contain 110,000 to 150,000 clones, roughly 70% of them singletons. This receptor was taken from a man aged 30-40 years in good health and CMV-seronegative. The chain is built from TRBV7-2 and TRBJ2-7; 10 bases are a match to TRBD2. Specimen: PBMCs. The CDR3 here is CASSTLAGAIEQYF. In DNA, the CDR3 is TGTGCCAGCAGCACTCTAGCGGGAGCAATCGAGCAGTACTTC.